This T cell receptor (beta chain) originates from a study of early T cells in non-severe SARS-CoV-2 infection. Study as a whole: With bulk RNA from unsorted whole blood as input, sequencing yielded unpaired chains.

This clonotype was counted many times. Its antigen is as yet unknown. CDR1 and CDR2 (germline): SGDLS, YYNGEE. V dropped 2 bases and J dropped 3 bases, with 15 bases sitting between them. The CDR3 length is 15 residues. Unique molecular identifiers were added to individual cDNA molecules. One entry per CDR3 protein results from TCRdb running MiXCR on the 5' RACE reads. Among about 25,000 distinct CDR3 sequences listed, about 4% were seen once. General study points: Anti-spike CD8 responses were favored by VDJdb matching, which missed private and CD4 specificities.

Sequencing input: whole blood. The TCR sequence derives from an adult who was a healthcare worker with PCR-confirmed SARS-CoV-2 infection or an uninfected control (not recorded which). This chain connects TRBV9 to TRBJ2-7; D may be TRBD1 or TRBD2 (5 bases each). CDR3: CASSVSGAPLYEQYF. CDR3 nucleotide sequence: TGTGCCAGCAGCGTCTCCGGGGCACCTCTCTACGAGCAGTACTTC.